These 9 T cell receptor beta chains came from one sample sequenced in a study of blood T cell repertoires in COVID-19. Profiled with immunoSEQ multiplex PCR; TCRdb holds only in-frame clones, not every one. The data hold 300,000 to 350,000 clones, with 88% observed a single time. Sample: PBMCs or T cells enriched from blood (not recorded which). These receptors all come from a man aged 25 to 45 who had recovered from COVID-19.

This clone appeared once. This sequence joins TRBV28 and TRBJ1-2; 9 nucleotides align to TRBD1. From germline, CDR1 is MDHEN and CDR2 SYDVKM. This CDR3 region has 14 residues. V lost 2 bases, J lost 4 bases, and 2 bases stayed unmatched. DNA of the CDR3: TGTGCCAGCAGTTTAATACAGGGGGCCTATGGCTACACCTTC. It codes for CASSLIQGAYGYTF.

The chain employs TRBV30 and TRBJ1-1, with D tentatively TRBD1 (5 bases). The CDR3 runs 14 residues. The V and J ends lost 8 bases and 3 bases respectively, with 19 bases between them. Looked up from germline, CDR1 is GTSNPN and CDR2 is SVGIG (reference sequence). The CDR3 loop reads CADFALGRDTEAFF. The CDR3 region has the DNA TGTGCCGACTTTGCCCTGGGGCGCGACACTGAAGCTTTCTTT.

The chain combines TRBV7-3 with TRBJ1-6; 8 bases fit TRBD1. The germline CDR1 and CDR2 sequences are SGHTA and FQGTGA. V shed 5 bases, J shed 7 bases, and the junction held 7 bases outside the gene matches. This CDR3 spans 15 amino acids. The CDR3 nucleotides are TGTGCCAGCAGCGCCTCGGACAGGGCAAATTCACCCCTCCACTTT. It specifies CASSASDRANSPLHF.

The chain uses TRBV5-4 and TRBJ1-5; D possibly corresponds to TRBD1 (6 bases). Trimming cost V 1 base and J 4 bases, with 9 bases left between them. The CDR3 extends over 14 amino acids. Germline values: CDR1 SGHNT, CDR2 YYREEE (reference sequence). The CDR3 is CASSLPGDNQPQHF. Here the CDR3 DNA reads TGTGCCAGCAGCTTGCCAGGGGATAATCAGCCCCAGCATTTT.

The chain uses TRBV30 and TRBJ2-1, with 9 bases matching TRBD1. The ends lost 5 bases at V and 10 bases at J; junction bases unmatched: 9. The germline gives CDR1 GTSNPN, CDR2 SVGIG (reference sequence). The CDR3 sequence is 13 residues long. The CDR3 loop is CAWAGQGLGEQFF. CDR3 bases: TGTGCCTGGGCGGGACAGGGCCTCGGGGAGCAGTTCTTC.

The chain joins TRBV18 to TRBJ1-4; unclear D gene. The CDR3 sequence is 15 residues long. With 3 bases removed from V and 5 bases from J, the gap between germline ends came to 13 bases. CDR1 and CDR2 (germline): KGHSH, LQKENI. The CDR3 spells CASSPETGLNEKLFF. The DNA for the CDR3 is TGTGCCAGCTCACCCGAAACCGGACTCAATGAAAAACTGTTTTTT.

The chain is built from TRBV5-4 and TRBJ1-3; no clear D. V lost 0 bases and J lost 0, with 7 bases in between. Germline CDR1 reads SGHNT; CDR2 reads YYREEE (reference sequence). This CDR3 region has 15 residues. In nucleotides, the CDR3 is TGTGCCAGCAGCTTGGTTCCAGGCTCTGGAAACACCATATATTTT. This sequence encodes CASSLVPGSGNTIYF.

Comment on this clone: One end of the junction fails to match germline, which may point to a read error. The rearrangement links TRBV5-1 to TRBJ2-7, with TRBD2 as a possible D gene (6 bases). From germline, CDR1 is SGHRS and CDR2 YFSETQ. The CDR3 consists of 13 residues. CDR3 sequence: CASSWDQDYEQYF. The CDR3 DNA reads as TGCGCCAGCAGCTGGGACCAGGACTACGAGCAATACTTC.

The V and J genes are TRBV27 and TRBJ2-3, with TRBD2 identical over 9 bases. The CDR3 is 15 residues long. The V gene end was trimmed by 0 bases and the J gene end by 4 bases; junction bases not matched to a gene: 2. CDR1 and CDR2 (germline): MNHEY, SMNVEV (reference sequence). The CDR3, as DNA: TGTGCCAGCAGTTTATCCGGGACTAGCCCAGATACGCAGTATTTT. Amino acid sequence: CASSLSGTSPDTQYF.